The present entry profiles one TCR beta chain with its context. Its antigen is currently unknown. The data were obtained in a study of identical twins. Study-wide points: Modeled out-of-frame TCR alpha sharing in monozygotic twins fell below observed levels. The analysis was cross-sectional rather than longitudinal within donors. The abundant beta clonotypes from cord blood had fewer insertions, and memory repertoires had none of this.

Template switching added a universal primer site; cDNA carried unique molecular identifiers. One entry per CDR3 protein, called by TCRdb with MiXCR from the 5' RACE reads. This table holds around 1.7 million distinct CDR3 sequences, around 33% found once. Trimming removed 0 bases from V and 4 bases from J, with 11 bases in between. The CDR3 spans 15 residues. Sample: cord blood. This TCR was recovered from a newborn girl in good health. The chain is built from TRBV12-3 or TRBV12-4 and TRBJ2-3, with D unclear. Here the CDR3 DNA reads TGTGCCAGCAGTTTAGCAACTATGCGCGCAGATACGCAGTATTTT. Residues: CASSLATMRADTQYF.